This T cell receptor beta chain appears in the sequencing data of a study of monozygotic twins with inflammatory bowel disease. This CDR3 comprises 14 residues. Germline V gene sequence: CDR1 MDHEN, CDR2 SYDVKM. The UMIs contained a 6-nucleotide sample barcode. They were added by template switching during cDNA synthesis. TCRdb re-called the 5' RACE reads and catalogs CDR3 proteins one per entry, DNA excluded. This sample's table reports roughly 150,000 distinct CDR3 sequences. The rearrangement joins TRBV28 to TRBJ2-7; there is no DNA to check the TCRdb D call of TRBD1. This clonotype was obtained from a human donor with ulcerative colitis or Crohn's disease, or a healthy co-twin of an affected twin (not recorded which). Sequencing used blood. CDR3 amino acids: CASSFGGPKGEQYF.